This TCR beta chain is drawn from a study of T cells after somatic rescue of genetic block (dated by TCRdb to the early 2020s). Study-level background: The study assessed how robust, over the long term, a T-cell system was when the system had developed through somatic rescue of a genetic block in T-cell development.

Libraries were built with the immunoSEQ multiplex PCR assay. Imported from immuneACCESS, the table was reduced by TCRdb to in-frame sequences with V and J called. These copies leave out some clones; in studies compared against another copy, an unresolved V gene accounts for under half, and the cause of the remainder is not known. This sample is represented by more than 10,000 clones; just under 80% of them were singletons. The ten largest clones represent 6.5% to 9.5% of the sample. A remark on this clone: What this receptor recognizes is not known. Qualities for individual bases were not recorded, and no much larger clone is one base off.

Cut back by 5 bases and 8 bases, the V and J ends lie 15 bases apart. From the cysteine up to the phenylalanine, the CDR3 has a length of 13 residues. Only the CDR3 portion is preserved as DNA: 39 bases, with reading frame beginning at the first base. Looking up the germline V gene yields CDR1 SGHAT and CDR2 FQNNGV. Sequenced material: peripheral blood mononuclear cells (PBMCs). The rearranged chain carries TRBV11-2 and TRBJ1-2; a tentative D call is TRBD1 (6 bases match). This TCR was sampled from a boy between 10 and 17 years old. The CDR3 here reads CASSVGQGGGYTF. The DNA sequence is given as TGTGCCAGCAGCGTCGGACAAGGGGGAGGCTACACCTTC.